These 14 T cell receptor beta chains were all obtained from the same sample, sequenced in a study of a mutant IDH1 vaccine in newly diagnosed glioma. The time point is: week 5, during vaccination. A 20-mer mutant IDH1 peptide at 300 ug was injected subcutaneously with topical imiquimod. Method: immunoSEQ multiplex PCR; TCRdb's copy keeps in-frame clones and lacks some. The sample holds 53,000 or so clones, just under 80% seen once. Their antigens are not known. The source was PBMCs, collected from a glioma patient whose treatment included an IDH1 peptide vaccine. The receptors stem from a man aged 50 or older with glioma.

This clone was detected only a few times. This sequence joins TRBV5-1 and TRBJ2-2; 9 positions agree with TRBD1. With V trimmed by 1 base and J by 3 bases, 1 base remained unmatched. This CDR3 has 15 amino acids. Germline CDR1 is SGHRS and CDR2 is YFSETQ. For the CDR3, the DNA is TGCGCCAGCAGCTTGCGGACAGGGGACACCGGGGAGCTGTTTTTT. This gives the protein CASSLRTGDTGELFF.

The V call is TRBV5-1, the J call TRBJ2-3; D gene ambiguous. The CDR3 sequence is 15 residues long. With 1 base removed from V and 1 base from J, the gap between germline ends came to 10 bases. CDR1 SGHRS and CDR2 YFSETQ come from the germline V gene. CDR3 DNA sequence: TGCGCCAGCAGCTTGATAGGGCTGGGCACAGATACGCAGTATTTT. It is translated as CASSLIGLGTDTQYF.

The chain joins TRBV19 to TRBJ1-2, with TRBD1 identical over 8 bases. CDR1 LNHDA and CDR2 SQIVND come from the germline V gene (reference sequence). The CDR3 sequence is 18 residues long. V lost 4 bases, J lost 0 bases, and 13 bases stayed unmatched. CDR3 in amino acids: CASSTSRQGTEANYGYTF. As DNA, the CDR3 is TGTGCCAGTAGTACCAGCCGACAGGGGACCGAAGCTAACTATGGCTACACCTTC.

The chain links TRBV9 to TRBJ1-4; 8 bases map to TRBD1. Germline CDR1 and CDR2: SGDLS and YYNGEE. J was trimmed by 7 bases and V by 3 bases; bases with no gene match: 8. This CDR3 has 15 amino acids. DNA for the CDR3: TGTGCCAGCAGCGCTACAGGGGGGAGTGTTGAAAAACTGTTTTTT. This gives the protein CASSATGGSVEKLFF.

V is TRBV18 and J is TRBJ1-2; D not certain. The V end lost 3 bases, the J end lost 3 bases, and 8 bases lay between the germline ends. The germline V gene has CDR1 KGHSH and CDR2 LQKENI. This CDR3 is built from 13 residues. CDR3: CASSPGRDYGYTF. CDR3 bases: TGTGCCAGCTCACCCGGAAGGGACTATGGCTACACCTTC.

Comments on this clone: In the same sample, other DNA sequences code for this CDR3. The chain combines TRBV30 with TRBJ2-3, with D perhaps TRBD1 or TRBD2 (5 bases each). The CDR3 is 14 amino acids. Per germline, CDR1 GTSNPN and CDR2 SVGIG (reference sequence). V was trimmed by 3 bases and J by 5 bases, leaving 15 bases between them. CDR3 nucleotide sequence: TGTGCCTGGAGATCAGGGACCACGAGAGATACGCAGTATTTT. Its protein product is CAWRSGTTRDTQYF.

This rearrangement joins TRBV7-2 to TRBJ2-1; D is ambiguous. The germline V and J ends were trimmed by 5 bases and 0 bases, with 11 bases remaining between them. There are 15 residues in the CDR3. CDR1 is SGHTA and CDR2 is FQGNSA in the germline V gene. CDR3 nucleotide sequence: TGTGCCAGCAGCGTCGCCGGTGCCTCCTACAATGAGCAGTTCTTC. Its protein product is CASSVAGASYNEQFF.

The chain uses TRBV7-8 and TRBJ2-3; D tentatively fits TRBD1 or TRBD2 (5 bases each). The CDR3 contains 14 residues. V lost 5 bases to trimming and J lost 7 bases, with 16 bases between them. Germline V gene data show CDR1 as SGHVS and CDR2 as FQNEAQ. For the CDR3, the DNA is TGTGCCAGCAGCCCTGGGGACCCCCTGCATACGCAGTATTTT. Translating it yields CASSPGDPLHTQYF.

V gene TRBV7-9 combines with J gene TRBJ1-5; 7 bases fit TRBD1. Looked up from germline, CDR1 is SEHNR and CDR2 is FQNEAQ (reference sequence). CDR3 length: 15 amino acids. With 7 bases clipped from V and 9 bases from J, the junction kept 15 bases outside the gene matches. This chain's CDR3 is CASNSSGQAVRPQHF. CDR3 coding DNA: TGTGCCAGCAACTCGTCTGGACAGGCGGTTCGGCCCCAGCATTTT.

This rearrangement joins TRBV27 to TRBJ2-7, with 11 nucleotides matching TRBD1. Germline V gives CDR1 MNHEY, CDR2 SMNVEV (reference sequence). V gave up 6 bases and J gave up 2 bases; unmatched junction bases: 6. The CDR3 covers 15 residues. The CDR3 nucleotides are TGTGCCAGCAGGATTCAGGACAGGGGGCCCTACGAGCAGTACTTC. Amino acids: CASRIQDRGPYEQYF.

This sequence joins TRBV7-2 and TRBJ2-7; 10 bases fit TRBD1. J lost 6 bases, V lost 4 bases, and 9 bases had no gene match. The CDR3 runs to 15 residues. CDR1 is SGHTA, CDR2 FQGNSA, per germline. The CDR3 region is CASSSQGTGAAEQYF. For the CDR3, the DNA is TGTGCCAGCAGCTCGCAGGGGACAGGGGCCGCCGAGCAGTACTTC. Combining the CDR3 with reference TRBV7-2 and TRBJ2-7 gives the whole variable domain GAGVSQSPSNKVTEKGKDVELRCDPISGHTALYWYRQSLGQGLEFLIYFQGNSAPDKSGLPSDRFSAERTGGSVSTLTIQRTQQEDSAVYLCASSSQGTGAAEQYFGPGTRLTVT.

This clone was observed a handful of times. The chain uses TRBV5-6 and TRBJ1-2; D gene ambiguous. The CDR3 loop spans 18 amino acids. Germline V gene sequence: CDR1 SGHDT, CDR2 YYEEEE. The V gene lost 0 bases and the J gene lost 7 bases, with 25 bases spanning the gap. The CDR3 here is CASSLAQIRLDVSAGYTF. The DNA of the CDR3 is TGTGCCAGCAGCTTGGCCCAAATAAGGTTGGATGTTTCGGCTGGCTACACCTTC.

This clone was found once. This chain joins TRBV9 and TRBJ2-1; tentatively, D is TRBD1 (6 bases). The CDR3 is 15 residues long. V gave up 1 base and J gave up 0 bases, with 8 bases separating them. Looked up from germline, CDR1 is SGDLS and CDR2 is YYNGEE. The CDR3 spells CASSVQGYSYNEQFF. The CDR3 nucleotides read TGTGCCAGCAGCGTACAGGGGTACTCCTACAATGAGCAGTTCTTC. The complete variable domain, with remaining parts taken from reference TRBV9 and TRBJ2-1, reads DSGVTQTPKHLITATGQRVTLRCSPRSGDLSVYWYQQSLDQGLQFLIQYYNGEERAKGNILERFSAQQFPDLHSELNLSSLELGDSALYFCASSVQGYSYNEQFFGPGTRLTVL.

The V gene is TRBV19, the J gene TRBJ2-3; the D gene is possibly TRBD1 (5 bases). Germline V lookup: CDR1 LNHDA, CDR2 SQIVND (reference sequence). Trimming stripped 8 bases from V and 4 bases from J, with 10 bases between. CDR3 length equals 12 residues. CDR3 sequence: CASGVRADTQYF. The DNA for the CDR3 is TGTGCCAGTGGAGTCAGGGCAGATACGCAGTATTTT.